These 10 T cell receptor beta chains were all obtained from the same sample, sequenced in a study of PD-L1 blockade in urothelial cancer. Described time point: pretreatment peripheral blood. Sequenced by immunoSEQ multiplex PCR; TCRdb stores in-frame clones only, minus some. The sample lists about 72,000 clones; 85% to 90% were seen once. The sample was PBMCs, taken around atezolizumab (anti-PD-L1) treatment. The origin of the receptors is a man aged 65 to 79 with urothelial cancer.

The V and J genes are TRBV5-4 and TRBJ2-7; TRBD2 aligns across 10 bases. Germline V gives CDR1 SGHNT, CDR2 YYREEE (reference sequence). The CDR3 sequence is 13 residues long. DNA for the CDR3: TGTACCGCAGCGGGAGGGCCCATGAACGAGCAGTACTTC. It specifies CTAAGGPMNEQYF.

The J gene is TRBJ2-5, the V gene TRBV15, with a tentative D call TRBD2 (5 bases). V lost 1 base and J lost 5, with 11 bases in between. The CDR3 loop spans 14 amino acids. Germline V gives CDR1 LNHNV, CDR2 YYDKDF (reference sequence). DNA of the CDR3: TGTGCCACCAGCAGAGGGGGAGCCGGGGAGACCCAGTACTTC. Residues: CATSRGGAGETQYF.

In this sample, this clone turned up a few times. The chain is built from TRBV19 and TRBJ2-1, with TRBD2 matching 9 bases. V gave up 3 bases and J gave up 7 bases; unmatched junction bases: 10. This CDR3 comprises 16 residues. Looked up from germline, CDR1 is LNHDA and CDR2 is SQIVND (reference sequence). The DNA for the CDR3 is TGTGCCAGTAGTATGGACCCGGGACTAGCATGGAATGAGCAGTTCTTC. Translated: CASSMDPGLAWNEQFF. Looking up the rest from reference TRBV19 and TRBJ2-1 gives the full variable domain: DGGITQSPKYLFRKEGQNVTLSCEQNLNHDAMYWYRQDPGQGLRLIYYSQIVNDFQKGDIAEGYSVSREKKESFPLTVTSAQKNPTAFYLCASSMDPGLAWNEQFFGPGTRLTVL.

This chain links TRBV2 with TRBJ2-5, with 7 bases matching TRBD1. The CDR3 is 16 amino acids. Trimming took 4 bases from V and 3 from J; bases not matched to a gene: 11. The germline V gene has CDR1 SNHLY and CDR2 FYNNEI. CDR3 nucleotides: TGTGCCAGCAGTGGGGGGAGCAGGGGGAAAGAAGAGACCCAGTACTTC. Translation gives CASSGGSRGKEETQYF.

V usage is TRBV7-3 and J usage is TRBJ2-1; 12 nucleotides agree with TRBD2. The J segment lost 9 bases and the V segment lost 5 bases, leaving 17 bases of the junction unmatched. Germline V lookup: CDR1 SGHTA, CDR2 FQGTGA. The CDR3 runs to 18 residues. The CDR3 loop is CASSAGTSGPSPFSEQFF. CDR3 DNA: TGTGCCAGCAGCGCCGGGACTAGCGGGCCATCCCCCTTTAGTGAGCAGTTCTTC.

CDR3 nucleotide sequence: TGTGCCATCACCAGGGACAGGGGTTTTGAAGCTTTCTTT. Translating it yields CAITRDRGFEAFF. The chain has TRBV10-3 and TRBJ1-1; TRBD1 aligns across 10 bases. Looked up from germline, CDR1 is ENHRY and CDR2 is SYGVKD. This CDR3 region has 13 residues. V lost 7 bases, J lost 7 bases, and 6 bases stayed unmatched.

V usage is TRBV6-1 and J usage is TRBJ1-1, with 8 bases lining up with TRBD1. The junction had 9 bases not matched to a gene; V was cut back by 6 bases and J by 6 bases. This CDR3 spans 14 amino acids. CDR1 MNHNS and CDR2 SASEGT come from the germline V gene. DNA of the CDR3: TGTGCCAGCAGACGGCCAGGGGGCTCTTCTGAAGCTTTCTTT. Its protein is CASRRPGGSSEAFF.

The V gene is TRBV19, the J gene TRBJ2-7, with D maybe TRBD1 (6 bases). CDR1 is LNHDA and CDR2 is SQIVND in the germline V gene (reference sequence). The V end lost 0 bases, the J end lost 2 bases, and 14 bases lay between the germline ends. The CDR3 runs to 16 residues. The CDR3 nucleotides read TGTGCCAGTAGTATAGATAACACAGCAGGGGCCTACGAGCAGTACTTC. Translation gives CASSIDNTAGAYEQYF.

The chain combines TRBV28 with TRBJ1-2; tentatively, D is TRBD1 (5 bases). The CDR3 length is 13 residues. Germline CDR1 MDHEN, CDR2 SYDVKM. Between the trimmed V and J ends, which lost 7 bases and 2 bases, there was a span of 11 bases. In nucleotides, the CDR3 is TGTGCCAGCACCCTGACAGCAAACTATGGCTACACCTTC. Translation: CASTLTANYGYTF.

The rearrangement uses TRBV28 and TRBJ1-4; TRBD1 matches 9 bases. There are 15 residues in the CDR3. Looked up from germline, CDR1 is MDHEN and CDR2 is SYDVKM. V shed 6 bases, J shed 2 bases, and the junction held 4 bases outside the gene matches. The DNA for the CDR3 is TGTGCCAGCAGGGCTACAGGGGGCACTAATGAAAAACTGTTTTTT. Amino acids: CASRATGGTNEKLFF.